One sample yielded the 11 T cell receptor beta chains listed below, sequenced in a study of T cell responses to AZD1222 COVID-19 vaccine. Repertoires were generated with immunoSEQ multiplex PCR, while TCRdb's copy carries only in-frame clones and drops some. Seen here are about 140,000 clones, 80% to 95% observed once, and the top ten hold over 0.85%. The sample in question was peripheral blood, obtained on day 0 of MenACWY control vaccination. These receptors all stem from an adult in good health.

In nucleotides, the CDR3 is TGTGCCAGCAGTTATGTGAAGGGACTAGCGGGGGCCCCAAGAGAGACCCAGTACTTC. Translating gives CASSYVKGLAGAPRETQYF. This chain connects TRBV6-2 or TRBV6-3 to TRBJ2-5; 14 positions match TRBD2. The V and J ends lost 3 bases and 4 bases, in that order; junction bases with no gene match: 13. CDR1 and CDR2 from the germline V gene are MNHEY and SVGEGT. This CDR3 comprises 19 residues.

J is TRBJ2-2 and V is TRBV5-1, with D perhaps TRBD1 (5 bases). The CDR3 length is 16 residues. V was cut by 0 bases and J by 1 base, with 10 bases left in between. The germline V gene encodes CDR1 SGHRS and CDR2 YFSETQ. CDR3 protein: CASSLDARGNTGELFF. CDR3 in DNA: TGCGCCAGCAGCTTGGACGCAAGGGGGAACACCGGGGAGCTGTTTTTT.

This rearrangement joins TRBV28 to TRBJ1-4, with 7 bases matching TRBD1. V lost 6 bases and J lost 2; bases outside the gene matches: 9. The germline V gene has CDR1 MDHEN and CDR2 SYDVKM. The CDR3 covers 16 residues. CDR3 DNA sequence: TGTGCCAGCAGGCTATTAGGGACAGCGACTAATGAAAAACTGTTTTTT. Protein sequence: CASRLLGTATNEKLFF.

The chain couples TRBV15 to TRBJ1-5; the match to TRBD1 covers 9 bases. The germline gives CDR1 LNHNV, CDR2 YYDKDF (reference sequence). The J segment lost 0 bases and the V segment lost 9 bases, leaving 9 bases of the junction unmatched. The CDR3 extends over 16 amino acids. CDR3 bases: TGTGCCACTGCCCGGGACAGGGCAAATAGCAATCAGCCCCAGCATTTT. This sequence encodes CATARDRANSNQPQHF.

This rearrangement joins TRBV2 to TRBJ1-2; D not certain. This CDR3 is 14 amino acids long. V lost 6 bases and J lost 7, with 18 bases in between. Looked up from germline, CDR1 is SNHLY and CDR2 is FYNNEI. In DNA form, the CDR3 reads TGTGCCAGCAGCTCGAAGGGCTCTTCAGGTGGCTACACCTTC. It translates to CASSSKGSSGGYTF.

J is TRBJ2-5 and V is TRBV18; D perhaps matches TRBD2 (5 bases). The CDR3 loop spans 17 amino acids. CDR1 and CDR2 (germline): KGHSH, LQKENI. The V gene lost 2 bases and the J gene lost 0 bases, with 16 bases spanning the gap. For the CDR3, the DNA is TGTGCCAGCTCACCAGAGAGGGCCAGTCAGTACCAAGAGACCCAGTACTTC. Protein product: CASSPERASQYQETQYF. Full variable domain (outside the CDR3, taken from reference TRBV18 and TRBJ2-5): NAGVMQNPRHLVRRRGQEARLRCSPMKGHSHVYWYRQLPEEGLKFMVYLQKENIIDESGMPKERFSAEFPKEGPSILRIQQVVRGDSAAYFCASSPERASQYQETQYFGPGTRLLVL.

This chain links TRBV7-8 with TRBJ2-3; TRBD1 matches 9 bases. V lost 4 bases and J lost 3; bases outside the gene matches: 5. Germline V gene sequence: CDR1 SGHVS, CDR2 FQNEAQ. The CDR3 is 15 residues long. CDR3 in DNA: TGTGCCAGCAGCTACCGGGACAGGGAAACAGATACGCAGTATTTT. It codes for CASSYRDRETDTQYF.

The chain combines TRBV27 with TRBJ2-3, with D perhaps TRBD2 (5 bases). The CDR3 covers 13 residues. Germline V gene data show CDR1 as MNHEY and CDR2 as SMNVEV (reference sequence). Trimming removed 4 bases from V and 8 bases from J, with 13 bases in between. The CDR3 bases are TGTGCCAGCAGTTACGAGGGATTGCGTACGCAGTATTTT. It encodes CASSYEGLRTQYF.

This clone came up once. The V gene is TRBV18, the J gene TRBJ1-5; D is ambiguous. Germline V gene data show CDR1 as KGHSH and CDR2 as LQKENI. V lost 3 bases to trimming and J lost 7 bases, with 10 bases between them. The CDR3 runs to 13 residues. The CDR3 reads CASSPGVEQPQHF. For the CDR3, the DNA is TGTGCCAGCTCACCCGGGGTTGAGCAGCCCCAGCATTTT. The complete variable domain, with remaining parts taken from reference TRBV18 and TRBJ1-5, reads NAGVMQNPRHLVRRRGQEARLRCSPMKGHSHVYWYRQLPEEGLKFMVYLQKENIIDESGMPKERFSAEFPKEGPSILRIQQVVRGDSAAYFCASSPGVEQPQHFGDGTRLSIL.

The chain is built from TRBV12-5 and TRBJ1-5; weak D call: TRBD1 (5 bases). The V and J ends lost 1 base and 1 base respectively, with 17 bases between them. The V gene's germline CDR1 is LGHNT and CDR2 FRNRAP. This CDR3 contains 18 residues. The CDR3 loop is CASGLAQDGQGSNQPQHF. DNA of the CDR3: TGTGCTAGTGGTTTGGCGCAGGATGGGCAGGGAAGCAATCAGCCCCAGCATTTT.

The J gene is TRBJ1-2, the V gene TRBV9; TRBD1 is a possible D gene (5 bases). The CDR3 is 15 amino acids. With 4 bases removed from V and 5 bases from J, the gap between germline ends came to 18 bases. Per the germline V gene, CDR1 is SGDLS and CDR2 is YYNGEE. CDR3 residues: CASSPRDLLSYGYTF. Here the CDR3 DNA reads TGTGCCAGCAGCCCCCGGGACCTCCTCTCATATGGCTACACCTTC.